Following are 16 T cell receptor beta chains from one sample sequenced in a study of CD8+ T cells in alopecia areata. Reverse transcription of extracted RNA yielded cDNA, which provided the sequencing template. The table came from immunoSEQ multiplex PCR; TCRdb's copy has only in-frame clones and leaves some out. This sample has some 45,000 clones; roughly 90% occur once, and the top ten carry approximately 20%. Treatment described: oral pan-JAK inhibitor, 5-10 mg twice daily. The input for sequencing was CD8+ T cells sorted from blood, taken at week 24, from a patient treated with tofacitinib. These receptors originate from a human donor with alopecia areata.

V usage is TRBV2 and J usage is TRBJ2-7; 9 positions match TRBD1. Germline V gene sequence: CDR1 SNHLY, CDR2 FYNNEI. This CDR3 is built from 14 residues. The V and J ends lost 7 bases and 6 bases, in that order; junction bases with no gene match: 10. CDR3 region: CASTPRTGESEQYF. CDR3 coding DNA: TGTGCCAGCACCCCGCGGACAGGGGAGAGCGAGCAGTACTTC. The variable domain in full, completed from reference TRBV2 and TRBJ2-7, reads EPEVTQTPSHQVTQMGQEVILRCVPISNHLYFYWYRQILGQKVEFLVSFYNNEISEKSEIFDDQFSVERPDGSNFTLKIRSTKLEDSAMYFCASTPRTGESEQYFGPGTRLTVT.

The genes are TRBV7-3 and TRBJ2-1, with 9 positions matching TRBD1. The CDR3 consists of 15 residues. Germline assignment: CDR1 SGHTA and CDR2 FQGTGA. V dropped 2 bases and J dropped 3; count of bases not matched to a gene: 2. The CDR3 spells CASSLATGGYNEQFF. CDR3 DNA: TGTGCCAGCAGCTTAGCGACAGGGGGCTACAATGAGCAGTTCTTC.

The V and J genes are TRBV13 and TRBJ2-7; D perhaps matches TRBD1 (5 bases). Looked up from germline, CDR1 is PRHDT and CDR2 is FYEKMQ (reference sequence). The CDR3 covers 14 residues. V was trimmed by 5 bases and J by 3 bases, leaving 14 bases between them. The CDR3 sequence is CASSERLGDYEQYF. The CDR3 region has the DNA TGTGCCAGCAGCGAACGTCTAGGGGACTACGAGCAGTACTTC. Full variable domain (outside the CDR3, taken from reference TRBV13 and TRBJ2-7): AAGVIQSPRHLIKEKRETATLKCYPIPRHDTVYWYQQGPGQDPQFLISFYEKMQSDKGSIPDRFSAQQFSDYHSELNMSSLELGDSALYFCASSERLGDYEQYFGPGTRLTVT.

The chain joins TRBV7-9 to TRBJ2-3; possibly TRBD2 for D (5 bases). CDR3 length: 16 residues. Germline assignment: CDR1 SEHNR and CDR2 FQNEAQ (reference sequence). Between the trimmed V and J ends, which lost 4 bases and 2 bases, there was a span of 16 bases. For the CDR3, the DNA is TGTGCCAGCAGCTCTACCCTTGAGGGATACACAGATACGCAGTATTTT. Amino acid sequence: CASSSTLEGYTDTQYF. Filled out from reference TRBV7-9 and TRBJ2-3, the complete variable domain reads DTGVSQNPRHKITKRGQNVTFRCDPISEHNRLYWYRQTLGQGPEFLTYFQNEAQLEKSRLLSDRFSAERPKGSFSTLEIQRTEQGDSAMYLCASSSTLEGYTDTQYFGPGTRLTVL.

The rearrangement joins TRBV5-5 to TRBJ2-7; D is perhaps TRBD1 (6 bases). CDR3 size: 15 residues. Trimming stripped 1 base from V and 3 bases from J, with 14 bases between. CDR1 is SGHKS, CDR2 YYEKEE, per germline (reference sequence). The CDR3 spells CASSLRDTLHYEQYF. As DNA, the CDR3 is TGTGCCAGCAGCTTGCGGGACACACTACACTACGAGCAGTACTTC.

J is TRBJ2-7 and V is TRBV9; D is unclear. The germline V and J ends were trimmed by 3 bases and 0 bases, with 4 bases remaining between them. The CDR3 length is 12 residues. In germline, CDR1 is SGDLS, CDR2 YYNGEE. CDR3 residues: CASSGLSYEQYF. The CDR3 DNA reads TGTGCCAGCAGCGGTCTCTCCTACGAGCAGTACTTC.

J is TRBJ2-2 and V is TRBV28; D perhaps matches TRBD1 (6 bases). Looked up from germline, CDR1 is MDHEN and CDR2 is SYDVKM. V was pared by 3 bases and J by 7 bases, with 21 bases between. The CDR3 length is 17 residues. The chain's CDR3 is CASSFLPLNRVGGELFF. The CDR3 bases are TGTGCCAGCAGTTTTTTACCCCTCAACAGGGTCGGCGGGGAGCTGTTTTTT.

This chain uses TRBV6-5 with TRBJ2-5; D not resolved. This CDR3 has 14 amino acids. Germline V gene data show CDR1 as MNHEY and CDR2 as SVGAGI. Trimming took off 3 bases at V and 5 bases at J, with 13 bases between the two ends. The CDR3 DNA reads TGTGCCAGCAGTTATGCGAGTTTTGGGGAGACCCAGTACTTC. Encoded protein: CASSYASFGETQYF.

The chain employs TRBV7-8 and TRBJ2-3; the match to TRBD2 covers 14 bases. The germline gives CDR1 SGHVS, CDR2 FQNEAQ. CDR3 length equals 19 residues. V shed 5 bases, J shed 0 bases, and the junction held 10 bases outside the gene matches. CDR3 loop: CASSHPGLAGGSSTDTQYF. CDR3 nucleotide sequence: TGTGCCAGCAGCCATCCAGGACTAGCGGGGGGCTCTAGCACAGATACGCAGTATTTT.

The rearrangement uses TRBV18 and TRBJ2-7; TRBD1 or TRBD2 may be the D gene (5 bases each). Germline loops: CDR1 KGHSH, CDR2 LQKENI. CDR3 size: 16 residues. V was pared by 0 bases and J by 0 bases, with 12 bases between. In DNA, the CDR3 is TGTGCCAGCTCACCACCGACGGGGCACAGCTCCTACGAGCAGTACTTC. It translates to CASSPPTGHSSYEQYF. Looking up the rest from reference TRBV18 and TRBJ2-7 gives the full variable domain: NAGVMQNPRHLVRRRGQEARLRCSPMKGHSHVYWYRQLPEEGLKFMVYLQKENIIDESGMPKERFSAEFPKEGPSILRIQQVVRGDSAAYFCASSPPTGHSSYEQYFGPGTRLTVT.

V usage is TRBV28 and J usage is TRBJ2-3; 7 bases line up with TRBD1. The CDR3 has 16 residues. From germline, CDR1 is MDHEN and CDR2 SYDVKM. V gave up 4 bases and J gave up 0 bases; unmatched junction bases: 7. The CDR3 here is CASSSRQGSSTDTQYF. CDR3 coding DNA: TGTGCCAGCAGTTCTCGACAGGGCTCTAGCACAGATACGCAGTATTTT.

The chain combines TRBV11-3 with TRBJ2-2; 9 bases map to TRBD1. CDR1 is SGHNT, CDR2 YENEEA, per germline. V was pared by 11 bases and J by 2 bases, with 6 bases of the junction left unmatched. The CDR3 has 14 amino acids. The CDR3 is CASEDRGNTGELFF. The CDR3 DNA is TGTGCCTCCGAGGACAGGGGAAACACCGGGGAGCTGTTTTTT.

The chain has TRBV7-2 and TRBJ1-6; D is undetermined. In germline, CDR1 is SGHTA, CDR2 FQGNSA. The CDR3 contains 16 residues. V was shortened by 0 bases and J by 14 bases, with 20 bases between the two germline ends. The DNA for the CDR3 is TGTGCCAGCAGCTTAGCGCTTAACGGTGGTCCTATGGCCCTCCACTTT. Its translation: CASSLALNGGPMALHF.

The J gene is TRBJ2-5, the V gene TRBV27; maybe TRBD1 (6 bases). Germline values: CDR1 MNHEY, CDR2 SMNVEV (reference sequence). The CDR3 contains 13 residues. The germline V and J ends were trimmed by 1 base and 5 bases, with 8 bases remaining between them. CDR3 protein: CASSLLGAETQYF. The CDR3, as DNA: TGTGCCAGCAGTTTATTGGGGGCGGAGACCCAGTACTTC.

The V and J genes are TRBV27 and TRBJ2-7, with D possibly matching TRBD2 (5 bases). CDR1 is MNHEY, CDR2 SMNVEV, per germline (reference sequence). Trimming removed 5 bases from V and 9 bases from J, with 20 bases in between. The CDR3 extends over 14 amino acids. The CDR3 DNA reads TGTGCCAGCAGTCAACAAGGTTGGGAGTCCGGGCAGTACTTC. Protein: CASSQQGWESGQYF.

This CDR3 is CASSPPGMGNTEAFF. The DNA of the CDR3 is TGTGCCAGCAGCCCACCAGGTATGGGGAACACTGAAGCTTTCTTT. The V and J genes are TRBV5-6 and TRBJ1-1; D uncertain. Germline assignment: CDR1 SGHDT and CDR2 YYEEEE. The CDR3 runs to 15 residues. Trimming left V 4 bases short and J 1 base short, with 14 bases between.